In this sample, the clone carrying this T cell receptor beta chain turned up many times. How the authors handled the data: Reference gene primer amplification yielded estimated nucleated cell counts. Assay used: immunoSEQ multiplex PCR; TCRdb lists only in-frame clones, some missing. The V and J calls and clone size come from that table; D and trimming were worked out from the DNA. This table holds about 190,000 clones, roughly four fifths found once. This sample is drawn from a study of blood T cell repertoires in COVID-19. Study in general: The United States, Italy and Spain were the sources of the acute and convalescent COVID-19 samples. PBMCs, B-cell-depleted T cells, or T cells were the source of the cDNA or gDNA that made up the material.

The sample was peripheral blood. This clonotype was obtained from a man aged 45-65 years who had recovered from COVID-19.

CDR3: CASSAPSSGGAYNEQFF. The CDR3 bases are TGTGCCAGTAGTGCTCCATCCAGCGGCGGGGCATACAATGAGCAGTTCTTC. V gene TRBV19 combines with J gene TRBJ2-1; maybe TRBD2 (6 bases). CDR3 length: 17 residues. Trimming removed 5 bases at V and 4 bases at J, with 21 bases between. Germline values: CDR1 LNHDA, CDR2 SQIVND (reference sequence).